This is a list of T cell receptor beta chains from one sample in a study of regulatory T cells in long-lasting Graves disease. Each CDR3 protein gets one entry after TCRdb re-called the multiplex PCR reads with MiXCR. The sample records over 200,000 distinct CDR3 sequences, around a sixth being singletons. Another study also made use of these data, one on T cells in Graves' hyperthyroidism and ophthalmopathy.

This specimen was peripheral blood mononuclear cells (PBMCs), taken at new diagnosis, from a patient treated with antithyroid drugs. The source of these receptors is a woman between 25 and 40 years old with Graves disease. CDR3s include the opening cysteine and the closing phenylalanine or tryptophan. A D gene is named only where the DNA matches it firmly. A clone size is listed for some rows: how often the clone was seen (once, few, many), or a class if it is expanded.

CDR3: CASSLRTGDNQPQHF; DNA: TGTGCCAGCAGTTTAAGGACAGGGGACAATCAGCCCCAGCATTTT; V: TRBV12-3/TRBV12-4; size: many; J: TRBJ1-5; D: TRBD1
CDR3: CASSRLAGGDNEQFF; DNA: TGTGCCAGCAGCCGACTAGCGGGGGGAGACAATGAGCAGTTCTTC; V: TRBV12-3/TRBV12-4; size: many; J: TRBJ2-1; D: TRBD2
CDR3: CATETGTNSPLHF; DNA: TGTGCCACTGAGACAGGGACAAATTCACCCCTCCACTTT; V: TRBV6-1; size: -; J: TRBJ1-6; D: TRBD1
CDR3: CASSLIDSPLHF; DNA: TGTGCCAGCAGTTTGATAGATTCACCCCTCCACTTT; V: TRBV27; size: few; J: TRBJ1-6; D: -
CDR3: CASSLRDRGGTEAFF; DNA: TGTGCCAGCAGTTTACGGGACAGGGGCGGCACTGAAGCTTTCTTT; V: TRBV12-3/TRBV12-4; size: many; J: TRBJ1-1; D: TRBD1
CDR3: CASSPPGGGRSNYGYTF; DNA: TGTGCCAGCAGCCCCCCGGGCGGGGGGAGAAGTAACTATGGCTACACCTTC; V: TRBV3-1; size: many; J: TRBJ1-2; D: -
CDR3: CASSYITEAFF; DNA: TGTGCCAGCAGTTACATCACTGAAGCTTTCTTT; V: TRBV6-5; size: many; J: TRBJ1-1; D: -
CDR3: CSATGGNSDTQYF; DNA: TGCAGTGCTACAGGGGGCAATTCAGATACGCAGTATTTT; V: TRBV20-1; size: once; J: TRBJ2-3; D: TRBD1
CDR3: CASSIFRHFSGANVLTF; DNA: TGTGCCAGTAGTATATTCCGACACTTCTCTGGGGCCAACGTCCTGACTTTC; V: TRBV19; size: few; J: TRBJ2-6; D: -
CDR3: CASSLGAFGTASYEQYF; DNA: TGTGCCAGCAGCTTGGGGGCGTTCGGGACAGCCTCCTACGAGCAGTACTTC; V: TRBV5-5; size: -; J: TRBJ2-7; D: TRBD1
CDR3: CASSSGLYQETQYF; DNA: TGCGCCAGCAGCTCAGGACTGTACCAAGAGACCCAGTACTTC; V: TRBV5-1; size: -; J: TRBJ2-5; D: -
CDR3: CSARETSGADTQYF; DNA: TGCAGTGCTAGGGAGACTAGCGGGGCGGATACGCAGTATTTT; V: TRBV20-1; size: many; J: TRBJ2-3; D: TRBD2
CDR3: CASSQEYPSALHF; DNA: TGTGCCAGCAGCCAAGAATACCCGTCTGCCCTCCACTTT; V: TRBV3-1; size: many; J: TRBJ1-6; D: -
CDR3: CASSDGPGTSNEQYF; DNA: TGTGCCAGCAGCGACGGACCCGGGACGTCTAACGAGCAGTACTTC; V: TRBV6-1; size: many; J: TRBJ2-7; D: -
CDR3: CASSGGGTTSYEQYF; DNA: TGTGCTAGTTCAGGGGGGGGGACAACCTCCTACGAGCAGTACTTC; V: TRBV12-5; size: many; J: TRBJ2-7; D: -
CDR3: CASSQDPRWDEQFF; DNA: TGCGCCAGCAGCCAAGATCCCAGGTGGGATGAGCAGTTCTTC; V: TRBV4-1; size: many; J: TRBJ2-1; D: -
CDR3: CSAQIHYEQYF; DNA: TGCAGTGCCCAGATTCACTACGAGCAGTACTTC; V: TRBV20-1; size: many; J: TRBJ2-7; D: -
CDR3: CASSIAQTGIYGYTF; DNA: TGTGCCAGTAGTATAGCTCAGACAGGAATCTATGGCTACACCTTC; V: TRBV19; size: few; J: TRBJ1-2; D: -
CDR3: CASSRRGTDTQYF; DNA: TGTGCCAGCAGCCGCAGGGGAACAGATACGCAGTATTTT; V: TRBV13; size: many; J: TRBJ2-3; D: -
CDR3: CASSGQGGETQYF; DNA: TGTGCCAGCAGTGGACAGGGGGGAGAGACCCAGTACTTC; V: TRBV2; size: -; J: TRBJ2-5; D: TRBD1
CDR3: CASRRRLDTPRETQYF; DNA: TGTGCCAGCAGAAGGCGATTGGACACGCCTAGGGAGACCCAGTACTTC; V: TRBV6-2/TRBV6-3; size: many; J: TRBJ2-5; D: -
CDR3: CASSPQAARLGYGYTF; DNA: TGTGCCAGCTCACCACAAGCGGCAAGACTGGGCTATGGCTACACCTTC; V: TRBV7-9; size: many; J: TRBJ1-2; D: -
CDR3: CASSLEQQISGNTIYF; DNA: TGTGCCAGCAGCCTGGAACAGCAAATCTCTGGAAACACCATATATTTT; V: TRBV7-2; size: many; J: TRBJ1-3; D: -
CDR3: CASANAGHNQPQHF; DNA: TGTGCCAGCGCAAACGCGGGGCACAATCAGCCCCAGCATTTT; V: TRBV27; size: -; J: TRBJ1-5; D: -
CDR3: CASSQGPQETQYF; DNA: TGTGCCAGCAGCCAGGGACCTCAAGAGACCCAGTACTTC; V: TRBV11-3; size: many; J: TRBJ2-5; D: -
CDR3: CSARDPHGQPQHF; DNA: TGCAGTGCTAGAGATCCGCATGGGCAGCCCCAGCATTTT; V: TRBV20-1; size: many; J: TRBJ1-5; D: -
CDR3: CATSRVIVATNEKLFF; DNA: TGTGCCACCAGCAGAGTCATCGTTGCAACTAATGAAAAACTGTTTTTT; V: TRBV15; size: many; J: TRBJ1-4; D: -
CDR3: CASSWDISYNEQFF; DNA: TGTGCCAGCAGCTGGGACATCTCCTACAATGAGCAGTTCTTC; V: TRBV13; size: many; J: TRBJ2-1; D: -
CDR3: CASSPQKTGRDGYTF; DNA: TGTGCCAGCTCACCGCAAAAGACAGGGCGTGATGGCTACACCTTC; V: TRBV18; size: -; J: TRBJ1-2; D: TRBD1
CDR3: CASSSRDRNSPLHF; DNA: TGTGCCAGCAGCTCGAGGGACAGAAATTCACCCCTCCACTTT; V: TRBV11-2; size: many; J: TRBJ1-6; D: TRBD1
CDR3: CASSSQNNQPQHF; DNA: TGTGCCAGCAGTTCACAGAACAATCAGCCCCAGCATTTT; V: TRBV6-9; size: -; J: TRBJ1-5; D: -
CDR3: CASSERVHTPYEQYF; DNA: TGTGCCAGCAGTGAACGCGTGCACACCCCCTACGAGCAGTACTTC; V: TRBV6-1; size: many; J: TRBJ2-7; D: -
CDR3: CASSPWNLAGGLSSYNEQFF; DNA: TGTGCCAGCAGCCCCTGGAACCTAGCGGGGGGACTAAGCTCCTACAATGAGCAGTTCTTC; V: TRBV7-2; size: -; J: TRBJ2-1; D: TRBD2
CDR3: CASSQLTAEKLFF; DNA: TGTGCCAGCAGCCAGCTGACGGCCGAAAAACTGTTTTTT; V: TRBV3-1; size: many; J: TRBJ1-4; D: -
CDR3: CASSQTSGGQETQYF; DNA: TGTGCCAGCAGCCAGACTAGCGGGGGGCAAGAGACCCAGTACTTC; V: TRBV12-3/TRBV12-4; size: -; J: TRBJ2-5; D: TRBD2
CDR3: CSAWSGGATYEQYF; DNA: TGCAGTGCCTGGAGCGGGGGGGCGACGTACGAGCAGTACTTC; V: TRBV20-1; size: -; J: TRBJ2-7; D: TRBD2
CDR3: CSAQRGDHPTYEQYF; DNA: TGCAGTGCCCAGAGAGGGGACCACCCGACCTACGAGCAGTACTTC; V: TRBV20-1; size: many; J: TRBJ2-7; D: -
CDR3: CASSYGGLSSGNTIYF; DNA: TGTGCCAGCAGTTACGGAGGACTGAGCTCTGGAAACACCATATATTTT; V: TRBV6-5; size: few; J: TRBJ1-3; D: -
CDR3: CATSRRTGELFF; DNA: TGTGCCACCAGCAGGCGGACCGGGGAGCTGTTTTTT; V: TRBV15; size: many; J: TRBJ2-2; D: -
CDR3: CASSRTTGTDHGYTF; DNA: TGTGCCAGCAGCCGAACCACCGGGACAGACCATGGCTACACCTTC; V: TRBV6-1; size: many; J: TRBJ1-2; D: TRBD1
CDR3: CASSPDWRGRETQYF; DNA: TGTGCCAGTAGTCCGGATTGGAGGGGTAGAGAGACCCAGTACTTC; V: TRBV19; size: -; J: TRBJ2-5; D: -
CDR3: CSARSGLAGGLWEQYF; DNA: TGCAGTGCTCGATCGGGACTAGCGGGGGGGCTTTGGGAGCAGTACTTC; V: TRBV20-1; size: -; J: TRBJ2-7; D: TRBD2
CDR3: CASSRAGQISNQPQHF; DNA: TGTGCCAGCAGCCGTGCCGGACAAATCAGCAATCAGCCCCAGCATTTT; V: TRBV5-6; size: -; J: TRBJ1-5; D: -
CDR3: CASSFFSSGGDNEQFF; DNA: TGTGCCAGCAGTTTTTTCTCTAGCGGGGGAGACAATGAGCAGTTCTTC; V: TRBV6-5; size: many; J: TRBJ2-1; D: TRBD2